The 2 T cell receptor beta chains given below trace back to one sample, sequenced in a study of vaccination and CD4 T cells after COVID-19 (dated by TCRdb to 2021 to 2024). These receptors have no known antigen. Preparation of the library involved PCR. TCRdb shows the sequencer as Illumina iSeq 100. TCR sequencing of DNA from cultured CD4+ T cells used the Oncomine TCR Beta short-read assay at the Johns Hopkins FTIC core. The public reads were quality trimmed at Q25 with fastp and then assembled into clones with MiXCR by TCRdb, keeping productive beta chains. CDR3 protein sequences are deduplicated, and each keeps its most common genes and DNA. This sample lists around 16,000 distinct CDR3 sequences; 52% were detected once. The top ten clones comprise over 12% of the sample. The treatment or condition label, as the study defines it: roughly ten-day PBMC culture with coronavirus spike peptide pools or control peptides (ViraFEST assay).

Sequencing was done on a sample of CD4+ T cells from blood, cultured in vitro. The receptor set was obtained from a human donor who had recovered from COVID-19.

The CDR3 sequence is CASSETGALNTEAFF. CDR3 DNA: TGTGCCAGCAGCGAAACAGGGGCTCTGAACACTGAAGCTTTCTTT. The chain carries TRBV7-9 and TRBJ1-1, with 7 positions matching TRBD1. CDR3 length: 15 amino acids. J gave up 0 bases and V 5 bases, and 6 bases lay outside the gene matches. Germline CDR1 is SEHNR and CDR2 is FQNEAQ (reference sequence).

This clonotype was observed a handful of times. The chain has TRBV10-3 and TRBJ1-1; 9 nucleotides match TRBD1. CDR3 length: 14 amino acids. Germline V gives CDR1 ENHRY, CDR2 SYGVKD. V dropped 3 bases and J dropped 5; count of bases not matched to a gene: 4. The DNA for the CDR3 is TGTGCCATCAGTGACCAGACAGGGGGTACTGAAGCTTTCTTT. This sequence encodes CAISDQTGGTEAFF.